These 5 T cell receptor beta chains came from one sample sequenced in a study of blood T cells in healthy people across ages. Primers used in a second PCR of about 7 to 12 cycles were a sample-barcoded 5' primer and a J-beta primer mix. One entry per CDR3 protein results from TCRdb running MiXCR on the 5' RACE reads. There are more than 750,000 distinct CDR3 sequences in the sample; under 35% occur only once, and about 9.4% lies in the top ten. These data also featured in a second study, about T cells of mothers and their children.

Material: blood. These receptors all stem from a woman in her thirties or forties in good health.

The chain links TRBV5-1 to TRBJ2-1; no clear D. Germline-derived CDR1 and CDR2 are SGHRS and YFSETQ. CDR3 length: 15 amino acids. V was cut by 0 bases and J by 6 bases, with 13 bases left in between. CDR3: CASSLDKGMPNEQFF. CDR3 bases: TGCGCCAGCAGCTTGGATAAGGGTATGCCCAATGAGCAGTTCTTC. Combining the CDR3 with reference TRBV5-1 and TRBJ2-1 gives the whole variable domain KAGVTQTPRYLIKTRGQQVTLSCSPISGHRSVSWYQQTPGQGLQFLFEYFSETQRNKGNFPGRFSGRQFSNSRSEMNVSTLELGDSALYLCASSLDKGMPNEQFFGPGTRLTVL.

This clonotype was seen repeatedly, ten times or more. V is TRBV11-1 and J is TRBJ2-1, with 8 bases lining up with TRBD1. V lost 3 bases and J lost 6; bases outside the gene matches: 13. The CDR3 spans 17 residues. The germline V gene encodes CDR1 SGHAT and CDR2 FQDESV (reference sequence). This CDR3 is CASSLVGGTGSLNEQFF. The CDR3 DNA reads as TGTGCCAGCAGCTTGGTTGGCGGGACAGGATCCCTCAATGAGCAGTTCTTC.

The sample holds a few counts of this clonotype. This chain links TRBV5-8 with TRBJ1-2; TRBD1 is a possible D gene (6 bases). Germline CDR1 reads SGHTS; CDR2 reads YDEGEE. This CDR3 spans 14 amino acids. With 3 bases removed from V and 4 bases from J, the gap between germline ends came to 13 bases. CDR3: CASSWGGRSYGYTF. The DNA of the CDR3 is TGTGCCAGCAGCTGGGGGGGCAGGTCCTATGGCTACACCTTC. Looking up the rest from reference TRBV5-8 and TRBJ1-2 gives the full variable domain: EAGVTQSPTHLIKTRGQQATLRCSPISGHTSVYWYQQALGLGLQFLLWYDEGEERNRGNFPPRFSGRQFPNYSSELNVNALELEDSALYLCASSWGGRSYGYTFGSGTRLTVV.

In this sample, this clonotype turned up a few times. This chain joins TRBV5-1 and TRBJ1-1; no reliable D call. V was trimmed by 1 base and J by 1 base, leaving 11 bases between them. Per the germline V gene, CDR1 is SGHRS and CDR2 is YFSETQ. This CDR3 is built from 15 residues. The DNA of the CDR3 is TGCGCCAGCAGCTTGTGGGGAGGCTCGAACACTGAAGCTTTCTTT. Translation: CASSLWGGSNTEAFF.

Here the CDR3 DNA reads TGTGCCAGCAGGGAAATACCAGGGTCGAGCGGCTACACCTTC. Protein sequence: CASREIPGSSGYTF. This chain connects TRBV2 to TRBJ1-2; tentatively, D is TRBD1 (5 bases). V lost 6 bases and J 8 bases, leaving 19 bases between the germline ends. The CDR3 contains 14 residues. The germline CDR1 and CDR2 sequences are SNHLY and FYNNEI. The entire variable domain, with the rest obtained from reference TRBV2 and TRBJ1-2, is as follows: EPEVTQTPSHQVTQMGQEVILRCVPISNHLYFYWYRQILGQKVEFLVSFYNNEISEKSEIFDDQFSVERPDGSNFTLKIRSTKLEDSAMYFCASREIPGSSGYTFGSGTRLTVV.